This T cell receptor beta chain was documented in a study of T cells in localized non-small cell lung cancer. V dropped 7 bases and J dropped 5; count of bases not matched to a gene: 5. This CDR3 has 15 residues. The germline V gene encodes CDR1 SGHNT and CDR2 YENEEA. With respect to this clone: Antigen specificity is unknown.

Libraries were prepared by immunoSEQ multiplex PCR; TCRdb keeps only in-frame clonotypes and omits some of them. The sample holds 30,000 or so clones, 80% to 95% seen once. Broader study findings: In adjacent lung, a median around 52 of the top 100 tumor clones were found. Sequencing was limited to one tumor region, leaving the possibility of heterogeneity open. Of the tissues analyzed, uninvolved adjacent lung showed maximal T cell clonality, greater than tumor.

The gene calls are TRBV11-3 and TRBJ2-2; TRBD2 matches 12 bases. The source is a female donor aged 60 or older with stage I lung adenocarcinoma. The sequencing used peripheral blood, collected before any cancer treatment. This CDR3 reads CASTPGLAGTGELFF. DNA of the CDR3: TGTGCCAGCACTCCGGGACTAGCGGGTACCGGGGAGCTGTTTTTT.